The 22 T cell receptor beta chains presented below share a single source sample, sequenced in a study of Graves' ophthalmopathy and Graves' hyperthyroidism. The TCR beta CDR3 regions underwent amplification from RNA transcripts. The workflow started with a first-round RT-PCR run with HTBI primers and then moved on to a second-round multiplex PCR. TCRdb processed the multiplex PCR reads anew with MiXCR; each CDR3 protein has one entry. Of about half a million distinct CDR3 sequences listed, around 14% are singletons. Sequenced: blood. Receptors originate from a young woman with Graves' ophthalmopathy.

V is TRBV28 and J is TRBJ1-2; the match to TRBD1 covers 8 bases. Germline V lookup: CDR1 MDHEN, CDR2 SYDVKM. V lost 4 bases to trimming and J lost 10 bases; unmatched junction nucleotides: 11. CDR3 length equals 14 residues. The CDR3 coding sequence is TGTGCCAGCAGTTCGGACAGGGACAGGAGCATCTACACCTTC. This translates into CASSSDRDRSIYTF.

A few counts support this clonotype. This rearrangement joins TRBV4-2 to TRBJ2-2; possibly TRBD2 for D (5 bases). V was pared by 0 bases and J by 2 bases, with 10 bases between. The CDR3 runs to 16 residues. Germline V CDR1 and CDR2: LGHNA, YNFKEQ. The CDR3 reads CASSQEDSRNTGELFF. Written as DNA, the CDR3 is TGTGCCAGCAGCCAAGAGGACTCGAGAAACACCGGGGAGCTGTTTTTT.

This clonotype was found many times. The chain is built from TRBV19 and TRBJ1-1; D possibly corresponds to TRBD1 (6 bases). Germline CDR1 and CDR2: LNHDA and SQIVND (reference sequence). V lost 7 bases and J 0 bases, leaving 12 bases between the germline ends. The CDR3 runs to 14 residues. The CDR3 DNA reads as TGTGCCAGTAAGGCAGGGGAGATGAACACTGAAGCTTTCTTT. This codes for CASKAGEMNTEAFF. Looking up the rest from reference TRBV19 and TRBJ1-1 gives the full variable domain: DGGITQSPKYLFRKEGQNVTLSCEQNLNHDAMYWYRQDPGQGLRLIYYSQIVNDFQKGDIAEGYSVSREKKESFPLTVTSAQKNPTAFYLCASKAGEMNTEAFFGQGTRLTVV.

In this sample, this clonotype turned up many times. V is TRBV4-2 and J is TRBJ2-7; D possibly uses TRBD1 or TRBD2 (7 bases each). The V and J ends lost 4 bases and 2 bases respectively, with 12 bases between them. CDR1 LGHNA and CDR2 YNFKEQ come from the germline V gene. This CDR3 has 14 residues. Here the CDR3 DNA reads TGTGCCAGCAGCCGAGCGGGACAGCCCTACGAGCAGTACTTC. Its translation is CASSRAGQPYEQYF.

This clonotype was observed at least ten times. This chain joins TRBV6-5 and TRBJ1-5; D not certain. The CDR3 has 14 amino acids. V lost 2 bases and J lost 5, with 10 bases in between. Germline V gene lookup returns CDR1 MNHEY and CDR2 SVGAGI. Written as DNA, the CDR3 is TGTGCCAGCAGTTACGGGTTCACTTATCAGCCCCAGCATTTT. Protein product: CASSYGFTYQPQHF.

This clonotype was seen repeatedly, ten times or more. The CDR3 loop reads CSARDRAQGAAEQYF. CDR3 DNA sequence: TGCAGTGCTAGAGATCGGGCGCAGGGGGCGGCCGAGCAGTACTTC. This chain joins TRBV20-1 and TRBJ2-7, with 8 bases matching TRBD1. The CDR3 covers 15 residues. The V gene end was trimmed by 0 bases and the J gene end by 6 bases; junction bases not matched to a gene: 10. In germline, CDR1 is DFQATT, CDR2 SNEGSKA (reference sequence).

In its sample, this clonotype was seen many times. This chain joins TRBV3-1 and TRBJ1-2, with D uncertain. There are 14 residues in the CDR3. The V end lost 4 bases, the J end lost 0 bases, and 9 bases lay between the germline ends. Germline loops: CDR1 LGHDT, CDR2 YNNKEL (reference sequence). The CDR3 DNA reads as TGTGCCAGCAGCCCCCCGACTGCTAACTATGGCTACACCTTC. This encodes CASSPPTANYGYTF.

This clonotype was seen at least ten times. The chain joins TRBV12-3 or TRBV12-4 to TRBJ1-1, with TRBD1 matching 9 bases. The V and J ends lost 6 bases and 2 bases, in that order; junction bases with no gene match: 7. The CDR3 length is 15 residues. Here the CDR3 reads CASRSGTGLNTEAFF. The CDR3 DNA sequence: TGTGCCAGCAGAAGCGGGACAGGGCTTAACACTGAAGCTTTCTTT.

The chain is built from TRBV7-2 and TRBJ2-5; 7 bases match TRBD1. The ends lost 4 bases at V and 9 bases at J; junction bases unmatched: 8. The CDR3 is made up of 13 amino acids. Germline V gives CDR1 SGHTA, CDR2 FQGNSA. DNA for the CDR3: TGTGCCAGCAGCTGGGACAGCCCAGGGTCCCAGTACTTC. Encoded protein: CASSWDSPGSQYF.

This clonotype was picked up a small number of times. The CDR3 DNA follows: TGTGCCAGCAGTCAACTTAATAGGAAGACTGAAGCTTTCTTT. Translation gives CASSQLNRKTEAFF. The J gene is TRBJ1-1, the V gene TRBV6-2 or TRBV6-3; the D is unclear. The CDR3 length is 14 residues. Looked up from germline, CDR1 is MNHEY and CDR2 is SVGEGT. Trimming shortened V by 5 bases and J by 5 bases, and 15 bases separated the two germline ends.

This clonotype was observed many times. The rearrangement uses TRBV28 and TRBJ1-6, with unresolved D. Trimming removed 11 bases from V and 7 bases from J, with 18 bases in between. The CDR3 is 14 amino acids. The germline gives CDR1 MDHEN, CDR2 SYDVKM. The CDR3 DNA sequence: TGTGCCGTCAGCGGGAGGGAAAGCAATTCACCCCTCCACTTT. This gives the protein CAVSGRESNSPLHF.

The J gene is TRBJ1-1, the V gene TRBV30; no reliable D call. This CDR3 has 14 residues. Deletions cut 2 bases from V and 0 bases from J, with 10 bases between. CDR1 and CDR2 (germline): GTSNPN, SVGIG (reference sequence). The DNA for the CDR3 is TGTGCCTGGAGTATGGTGGATTTGAACACTGAAGCTTTCTTT. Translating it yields CAWSMVDLNTEAFF.

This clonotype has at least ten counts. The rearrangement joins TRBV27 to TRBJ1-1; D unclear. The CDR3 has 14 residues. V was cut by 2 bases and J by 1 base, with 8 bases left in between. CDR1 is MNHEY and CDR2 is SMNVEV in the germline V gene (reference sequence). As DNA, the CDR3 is TGTGCCAGCAGTTTAATCGTGGGGAACACTGAAGCTTTCTTT. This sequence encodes CASSLIVGNTEAFF.

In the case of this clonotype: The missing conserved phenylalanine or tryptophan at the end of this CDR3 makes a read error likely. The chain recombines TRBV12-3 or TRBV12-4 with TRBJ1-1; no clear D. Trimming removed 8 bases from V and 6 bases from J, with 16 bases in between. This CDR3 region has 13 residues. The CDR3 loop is CASCPELGAEAFY. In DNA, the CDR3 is TGTGCCAGCTGTCCCGAGTTAGGCGCTGAAGCTTTCTAT.

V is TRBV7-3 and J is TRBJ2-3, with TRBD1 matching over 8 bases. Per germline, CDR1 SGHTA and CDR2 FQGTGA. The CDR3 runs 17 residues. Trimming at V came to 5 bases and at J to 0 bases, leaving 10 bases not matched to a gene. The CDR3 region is CASSPPGGGASTDTQYF. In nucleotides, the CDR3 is TGTGCCAGCAGCCCTCCAGGGGGCGGGGCTAGCACAGATACGCAGTATTTT.

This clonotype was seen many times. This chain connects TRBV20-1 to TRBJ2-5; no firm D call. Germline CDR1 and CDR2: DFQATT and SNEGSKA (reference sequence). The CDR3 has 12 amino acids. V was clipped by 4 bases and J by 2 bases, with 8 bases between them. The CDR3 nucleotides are TGCAGTGCTAATAAGGGTCAAGAGACCCAGTACTTC. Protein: CSANKGQETQYF.

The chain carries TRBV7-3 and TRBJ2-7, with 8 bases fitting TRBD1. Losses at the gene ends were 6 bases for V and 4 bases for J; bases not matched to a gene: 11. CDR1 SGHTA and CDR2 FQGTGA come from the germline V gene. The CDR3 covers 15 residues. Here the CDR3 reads CASSPGGARPYEQYF. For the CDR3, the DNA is TGTGCCAGCAGTCCAGGGGGCGCAAGACCGTACGAGCAGTACTTC.

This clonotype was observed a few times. In nucleotides, the CDR3 is TGCGCCAGCAGCCAAGAGGGGGGACAGGGGCCGGGGCTTCGTCCCCTCCACTTT. Amino acid sequence: CASSQEGGQGPGLRPLHF. J is TRBJ1-6 and V is TRBV4-1, with TRBD1 identical over 10 bases. The V gene end was trimmed by 0 bases and the J gene end by 13 bases; junction bases not matched to a gene: 15. The CDR3 totals 18 residues. Germline V CDR1 and CDR2: MGHRA, YSYEKL.

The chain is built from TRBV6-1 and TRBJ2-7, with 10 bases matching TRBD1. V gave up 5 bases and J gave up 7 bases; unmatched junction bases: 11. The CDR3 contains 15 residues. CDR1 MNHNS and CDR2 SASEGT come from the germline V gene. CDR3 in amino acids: CASSITGTGVWEQYF. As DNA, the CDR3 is TGTGCCAGCAGTATAACCGGGACAGGGGTGTGGGAGCAGTACTTC.

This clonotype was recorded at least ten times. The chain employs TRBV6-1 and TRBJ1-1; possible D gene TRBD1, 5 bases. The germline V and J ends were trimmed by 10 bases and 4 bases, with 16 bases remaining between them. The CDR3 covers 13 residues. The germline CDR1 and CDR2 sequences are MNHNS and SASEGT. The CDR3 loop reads CATGTLKGTEAFF. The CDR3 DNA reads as TGTGCCACCGGGACTCTTAAAGGCACTGAAGCTTTCTTT.

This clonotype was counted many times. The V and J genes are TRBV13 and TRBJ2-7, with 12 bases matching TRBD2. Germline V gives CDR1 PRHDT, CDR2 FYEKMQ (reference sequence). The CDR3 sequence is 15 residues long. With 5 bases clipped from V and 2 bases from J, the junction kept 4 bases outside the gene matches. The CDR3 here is CASSPGLAGTYEQYF. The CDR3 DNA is TGTGCCAGCAGCCCCGGACTAGCGGGAACCTACGAGCAGTACTTC.

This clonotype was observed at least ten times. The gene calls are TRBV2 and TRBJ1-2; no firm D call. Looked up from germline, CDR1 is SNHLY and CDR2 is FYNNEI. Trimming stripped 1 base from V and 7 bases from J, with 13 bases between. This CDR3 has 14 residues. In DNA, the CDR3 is TGTGCCAGCAGTGAAGTGGTCCCTCTCTCTGGCTACACCTTC. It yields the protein CASSEVVPLSGYTF.